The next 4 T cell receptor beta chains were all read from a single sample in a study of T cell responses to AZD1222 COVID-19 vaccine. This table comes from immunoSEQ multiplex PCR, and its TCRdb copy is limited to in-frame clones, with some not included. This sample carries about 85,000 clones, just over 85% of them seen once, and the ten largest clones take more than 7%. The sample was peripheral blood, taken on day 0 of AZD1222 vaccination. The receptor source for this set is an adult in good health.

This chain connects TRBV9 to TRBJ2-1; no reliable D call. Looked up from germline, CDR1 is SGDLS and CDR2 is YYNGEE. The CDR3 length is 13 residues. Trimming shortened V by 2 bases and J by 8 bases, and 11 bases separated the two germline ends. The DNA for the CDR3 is TGTGCCAGCAGCGTCCCCCCGGTTGATGAGCAGTTCTTC. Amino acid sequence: CASSVPPVDEQFF.

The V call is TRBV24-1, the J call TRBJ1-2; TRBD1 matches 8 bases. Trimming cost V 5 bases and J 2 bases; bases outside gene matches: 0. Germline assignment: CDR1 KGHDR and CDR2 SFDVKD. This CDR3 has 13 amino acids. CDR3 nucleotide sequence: TGTGCCACCAGTGGGGACAGGAACTATGGCTACACCTTC. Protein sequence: CATSGDRNYGYTF.

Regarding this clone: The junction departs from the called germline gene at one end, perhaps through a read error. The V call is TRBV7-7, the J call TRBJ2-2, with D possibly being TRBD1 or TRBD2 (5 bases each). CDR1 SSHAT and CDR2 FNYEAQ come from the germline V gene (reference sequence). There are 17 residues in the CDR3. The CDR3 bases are TGTGCCAGCAGTTTAGCGTCCGGGACGAAGAACACCGGGGAGCTGTTTTTT. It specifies CASSLASGTKNTGELFF.

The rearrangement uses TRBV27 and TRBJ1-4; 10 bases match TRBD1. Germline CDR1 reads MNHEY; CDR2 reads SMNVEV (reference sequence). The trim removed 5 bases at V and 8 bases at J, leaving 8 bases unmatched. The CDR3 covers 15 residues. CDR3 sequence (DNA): TGTGCCAGCAGTCCGAGGACAGGGGGGCGCGAAAAACTGTTTTTT. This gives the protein CASSPRTGGREKLFF.